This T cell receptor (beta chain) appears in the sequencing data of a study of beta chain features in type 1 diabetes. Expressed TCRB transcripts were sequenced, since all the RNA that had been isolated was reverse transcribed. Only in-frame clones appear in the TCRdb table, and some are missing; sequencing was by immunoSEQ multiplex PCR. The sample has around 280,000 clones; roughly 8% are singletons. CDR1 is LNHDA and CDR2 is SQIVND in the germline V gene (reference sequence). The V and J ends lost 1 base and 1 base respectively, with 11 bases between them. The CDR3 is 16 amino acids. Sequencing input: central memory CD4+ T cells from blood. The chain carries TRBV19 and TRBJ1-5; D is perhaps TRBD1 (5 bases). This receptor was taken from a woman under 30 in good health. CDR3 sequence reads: CASSIGWGVSNQPQHF. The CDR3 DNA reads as TGTGCCAGTAGTATAGGTTGGGGGGTCAGCAATCAGCCCCAGCATTTT.